Listed below are T cell receptor beta chains from one sample, sequenced in a study of T cell responses to AZD1222 COVID-19 vaccine. This table comes from immunoSEQ multiplex PCR, and its TCRdb copy is limited to in-frame clones, with some not included. The sample contains over 130,000 clones, roughly 91% of which appear only once. Material: peripheral blood, obtained on day 0 of AZD1222 vaccination. The receptors come from an adult in good health. Both conserved end residues are part of each CDR3. Each record gives: clone size, V gene, J gene, D gene, CDR3 DNA, CDR3 protein. A D gene is named only where the DNA matches it firmly. Clone size is not always given. Where it is, it says once, few, many or a class for expanded clones.

once	TRBV5-1	TRBJ2-2	TRBD2	TGCGCCAGCAGGGGACTAGCGGCGCCGAACACCGGGGAGCTGTTTTTT	CASRGLAAPNTGELFF
-	TRBV20-1	TRBJ2-7	TRBD1	TGCAGTGCTAGTCCAGGGGGCGCGGTATACGAGCAGTACTTC	CSASPGGAVYEQYF
-	TRBV18	TRBJ2-1	-	TGTGCCAGCTCACCGTTGGGGACCGGTCGGTCCTACTACAATGAGCAGTTCTTC	CASSPLGTGRSYYNEQFF
-	TRBV19	TRBJ2-5	-	TGTGCCAGTAGCCTTAGTGTCCCGGAGACCCAGTACTTC	CASSLSVPETQYF
-	TRBV9	TRBJ2-2	-	TGTGCCAGCAGCACCCGGCTTGATAGCGGCACCGGGGAGCTGTTTTTT	CASSTRLDSGTGELFF
few	TRBV3-1/TRBV3-2	TRBJ1-5	-	TGTGCCAGCAGCCAGGGCCCTCGGAGGTCCGAGCAGCCCCAGCATTTT	CASSQGPRRSEQPQHF
-	TRBV19	TRBJ1-5	-	TGTGCCAGTACCCCACGCGGGATCAGCAATCAGCCCCAGCATTTT	CASTPRGISNQPQHF
-	TRBV6-2/TRBV6-3	TRBJ2-1	-	TGTGCCACCAACCCCCGATCCTACAATGAGCAGTTCTTC	CATNPRSYNEQFF
-	TRBV7-6	TRBJ2-7	TRBD2	TGTGCCAGCAGCCCAGCTAGCGGAGGGACCTACGAGCAGTACTTC	CASSPASGGTYEQYF
-	TRBV5-1	TRBJ2-2	-	TGCGCCAGCAGCTTGGCCACGGCCAACACCGGGGAGCTGTTTTTT	CASSLATANTGELFF
-	TRBV7-7	TRBJ2-7	-	TGTGCTAGCAGCCCTAAAGAGGACAGTCCCTACGAGCAGTACTTC	CASSPKEDSPYEQYF
-	TRBV6-5	TRBJ1-1	-	TGTGCCAGCATGAGCGTTTTGACTGAAGCTTTCTTT	CASMSVLTEAFF
few	TRBV19	TRBJ1-2	-	TGTGCCAGTACTGGCGGGGCAGGATCATATGGCTACACCTTC	CASTGGAGSYGYTF
-	TRBV7-8	TRBJ2-7	-	TGTGCCAGCAGCTTAGGGCGGACACACTCCTACGAGCAGTACTTC	CASSLGRTHSYEQYF
-	TRBV3-1/TRBV3-2	TRBJ1-1	-	TGTGCCAGCAGCCGGACTAGCACTGAAGCTTTCTTT	CASSRTSTEAFF
once	TRBV28	TRBJ2-7	-	TGTGCCAGCAGTCGCCAGACGTCTCGCTCGGAGCAGTACTTC	CASSRQTSRSEQYF
-	TRBV7-2	TRBJ1-3	-	TGTGCCAGCAGCCCTAGGGTTTGGGGGGCTAAGGTGGGAGGAAACACCATATATTTT	CASSPRVWGAKVGGNTIYF
-	TRBV4-1	TRBJ2-2	-	TGCGCCAGCAGCCGAAGGTGGCGGGGAGACACCGGGGAGCTGTTTTTT	CASSRRWRGDTGELFF
-	TRBV11-2	TRBJ1-1	-	TGTGCCAGCAGCTTCGGGGGAATGAACACTGAAGCTTTCTTT	CASSFGGMNTEAFF
-	TRBV4-3	TRBJ1-3	-	TGCGCCAGCAGCCAAGATCTGTCGCCGGGAAACACCATATATTTT	CASSQDLSPGNTIYF
-	TRBV5-1	TRBJ2-1	TRBD2	TGCGCCAGCAGCATGCAAGCAGCGGGGGCCTACAATGAGCAGTTCTTC	CASSMQAAGAYNEQFF
-	TRBV30	TRBJ2-7	TRBD2	TGTGCCTGGACCGATCCTCGGTGGTCAGCGGGAGGGTTCCTATCCTACGAGCAGTACTTC	CAWTDPRWSAGGFLSYEQYF